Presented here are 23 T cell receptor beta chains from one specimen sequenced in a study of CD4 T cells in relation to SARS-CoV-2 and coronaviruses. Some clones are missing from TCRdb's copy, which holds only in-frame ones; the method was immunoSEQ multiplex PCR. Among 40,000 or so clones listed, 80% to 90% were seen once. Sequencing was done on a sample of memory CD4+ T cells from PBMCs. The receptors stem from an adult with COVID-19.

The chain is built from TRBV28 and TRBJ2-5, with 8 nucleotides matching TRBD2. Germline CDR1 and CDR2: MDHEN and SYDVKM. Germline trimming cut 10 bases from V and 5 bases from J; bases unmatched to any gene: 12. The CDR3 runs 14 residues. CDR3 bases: TGTGCCACCGGGGGGGGAGCCCCGCGGGAGACCCAGTACTTC. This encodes CATGGGAPRETQYF.

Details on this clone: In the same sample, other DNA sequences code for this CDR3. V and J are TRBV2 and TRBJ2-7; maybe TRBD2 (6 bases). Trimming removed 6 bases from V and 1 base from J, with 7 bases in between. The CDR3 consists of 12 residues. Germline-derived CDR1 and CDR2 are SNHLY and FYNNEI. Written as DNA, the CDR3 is TGTGCCAGCAGAGGAGGGTCCTACGAGCAGTACTTC. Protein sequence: CASRGGSYEQYF. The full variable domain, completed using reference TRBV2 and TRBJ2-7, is EPEVTQTPSHQVTQMGQEVILRCVPISNHLYFYWYRQILGQKVEFLVSFYNNEISEKSEIFDDQFSVERPDGSNFTLKIRSTKLEDSAMYFCASRGGSYEQYFGPGTRLTVT.

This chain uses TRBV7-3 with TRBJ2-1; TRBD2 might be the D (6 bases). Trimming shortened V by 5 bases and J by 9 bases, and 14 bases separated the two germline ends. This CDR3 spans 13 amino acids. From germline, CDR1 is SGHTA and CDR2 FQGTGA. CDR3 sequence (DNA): TGTGCCAGCAGCCCCGCGGGGTGGCGTGAGCAGTTCTTC. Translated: CASSPAGWREQFF.

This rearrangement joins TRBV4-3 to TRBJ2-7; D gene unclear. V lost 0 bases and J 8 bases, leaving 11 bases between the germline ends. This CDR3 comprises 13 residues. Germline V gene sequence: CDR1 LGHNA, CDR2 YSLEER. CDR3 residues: CASSQELGPQQYF. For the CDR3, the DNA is TGCGCCAGCAGCCAAGAACTCGGACCGCAGCAGTACTTC.

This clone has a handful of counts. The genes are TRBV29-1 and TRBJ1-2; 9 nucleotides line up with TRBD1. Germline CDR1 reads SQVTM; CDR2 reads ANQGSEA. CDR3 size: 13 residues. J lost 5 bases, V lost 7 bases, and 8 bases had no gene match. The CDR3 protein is CSALDRGNYGYTF. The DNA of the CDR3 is TGCAGCGCGCTTGACAGGGGGAATTATGGCTACACCTTC.

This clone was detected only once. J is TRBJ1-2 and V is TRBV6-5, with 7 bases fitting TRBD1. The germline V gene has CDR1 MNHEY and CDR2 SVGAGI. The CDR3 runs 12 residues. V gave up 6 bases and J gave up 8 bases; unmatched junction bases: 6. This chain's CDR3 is CASRLQGNGYTF. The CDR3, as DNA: TGTGCCAGCAGATTACAGGGGAACGGCTACACCTTC.

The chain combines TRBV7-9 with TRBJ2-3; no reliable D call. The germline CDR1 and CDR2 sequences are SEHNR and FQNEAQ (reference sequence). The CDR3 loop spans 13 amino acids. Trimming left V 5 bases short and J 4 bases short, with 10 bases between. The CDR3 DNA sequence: TGTGCCAGCAGCCCAGTCAGCGCAGATACGCAGTATTTT. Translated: CASSPVSADTQYF.

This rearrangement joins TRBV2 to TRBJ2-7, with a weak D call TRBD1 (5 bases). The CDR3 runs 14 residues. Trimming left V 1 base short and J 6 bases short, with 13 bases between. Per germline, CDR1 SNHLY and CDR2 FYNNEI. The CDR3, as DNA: TGTGCCAGCAGTGAAGTGGGCAGGGTAAGCGAGCAGTACTTC. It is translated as CASSEVGRVSEQYF. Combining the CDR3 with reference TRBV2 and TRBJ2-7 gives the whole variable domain EPEVTQTPSHQVTQMGQEVILRCVPISNHLYFYWYRQILGQKVEFLVSFYNNEISEKSEIFDDQFSVERPDGSNFTLKIRSTKLEDSAMYFCASSEVGRVSEQYFGPGTRLTVT.

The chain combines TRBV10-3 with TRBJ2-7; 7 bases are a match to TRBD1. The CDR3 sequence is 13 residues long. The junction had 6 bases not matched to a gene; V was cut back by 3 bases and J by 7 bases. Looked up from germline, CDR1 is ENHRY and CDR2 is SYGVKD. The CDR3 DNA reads TGTGCCATCAGTGAAGAGGGGGCGAGGGAGCAGTACTTC. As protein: CAISEEGAREQYF.

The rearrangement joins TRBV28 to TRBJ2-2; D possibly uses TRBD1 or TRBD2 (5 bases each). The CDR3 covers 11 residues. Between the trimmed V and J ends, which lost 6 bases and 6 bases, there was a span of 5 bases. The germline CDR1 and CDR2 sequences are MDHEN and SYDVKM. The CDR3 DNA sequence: TGTGCCAGCAGGGGGGCCGGGGAGCTGTTTTTT. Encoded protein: CASRGAGELFF.

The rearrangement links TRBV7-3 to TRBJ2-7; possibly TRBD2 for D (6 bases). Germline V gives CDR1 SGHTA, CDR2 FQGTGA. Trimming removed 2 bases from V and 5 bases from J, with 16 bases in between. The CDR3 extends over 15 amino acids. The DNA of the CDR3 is TGTGCCAGCAGCTTATCCGGCGGGATCGTCAACGAGCAGTACTTC. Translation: CASSLSGGIVNEQYF.

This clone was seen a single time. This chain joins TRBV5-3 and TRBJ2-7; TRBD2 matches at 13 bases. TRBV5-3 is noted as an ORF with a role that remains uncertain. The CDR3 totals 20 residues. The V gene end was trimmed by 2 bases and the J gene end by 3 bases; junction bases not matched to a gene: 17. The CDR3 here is CARSLTIPGTSGIFVYEQYF. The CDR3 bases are TGTGCCAGAAGCTTAACTATCCCCGGGACTAGCGGGATCTTTGTCTACGAGCAGTACTTC.

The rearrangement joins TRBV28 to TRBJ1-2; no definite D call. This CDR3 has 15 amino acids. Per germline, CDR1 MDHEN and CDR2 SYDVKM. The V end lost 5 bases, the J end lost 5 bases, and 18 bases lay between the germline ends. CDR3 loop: CASSPRGILRYGYTF. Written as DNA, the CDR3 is TGTGCCAGCAGTCCGAGAGGGATTTTGAGGTATGGCTACACCTTC.

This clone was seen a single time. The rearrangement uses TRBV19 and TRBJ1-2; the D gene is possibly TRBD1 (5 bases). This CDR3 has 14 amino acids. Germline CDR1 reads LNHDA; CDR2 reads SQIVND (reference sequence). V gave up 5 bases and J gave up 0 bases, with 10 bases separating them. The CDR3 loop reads CASSSTAANYGYTF. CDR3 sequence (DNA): TGTGCCAGTAGTTCGACAGCCGCTAACTATGGCTACACCTTC.

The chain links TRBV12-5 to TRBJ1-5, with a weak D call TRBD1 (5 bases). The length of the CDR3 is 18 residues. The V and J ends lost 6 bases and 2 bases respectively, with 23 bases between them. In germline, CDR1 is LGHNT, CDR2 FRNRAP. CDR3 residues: CASGPMARGSDCNQPQHF. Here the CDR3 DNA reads TGTGCTAGTGGCCCCATGGCTCGGGGGTCGGATTGCAATCAGCCCCAGCATTTT.

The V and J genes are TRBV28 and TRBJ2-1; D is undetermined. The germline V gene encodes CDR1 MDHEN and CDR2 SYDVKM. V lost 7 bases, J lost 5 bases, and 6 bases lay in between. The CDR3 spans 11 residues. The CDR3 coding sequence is TGTGCCAGCACTGGAAACAATGAGCAGTTCTTC. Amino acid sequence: CASTGNNEQFF.

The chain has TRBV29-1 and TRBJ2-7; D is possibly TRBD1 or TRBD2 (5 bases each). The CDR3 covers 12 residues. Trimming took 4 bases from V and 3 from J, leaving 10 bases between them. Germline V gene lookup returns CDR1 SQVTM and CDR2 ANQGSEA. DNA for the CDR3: TGCAGCGTTGTTGGGGGTGGCTACGAGCAGTACTTC. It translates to CSVVGGGYEQYF.

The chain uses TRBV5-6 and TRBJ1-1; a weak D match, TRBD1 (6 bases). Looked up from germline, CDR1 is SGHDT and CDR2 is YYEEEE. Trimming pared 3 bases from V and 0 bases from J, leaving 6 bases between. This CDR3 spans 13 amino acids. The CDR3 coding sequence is TGTGCCAGCAGCTACAGGGTGAACACTGAAGCTTTCTTT. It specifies CASSYRVNTEAFF.

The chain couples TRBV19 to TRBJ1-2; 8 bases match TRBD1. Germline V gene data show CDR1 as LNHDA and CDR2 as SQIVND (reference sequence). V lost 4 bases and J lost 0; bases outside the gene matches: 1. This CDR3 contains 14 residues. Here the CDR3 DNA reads TGTGCCAGTAGTAAGGACAGGGCTAACTATGGCTACACCTTC. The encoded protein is CASSKDRANYGYTF. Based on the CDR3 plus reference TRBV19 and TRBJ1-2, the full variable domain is DGGITQSPKYLFRKEGQNVTLSCEQNLNHDAMYWYRQDPGQGLRLIYYSQIVNDFQKGDIAEGYSVSREKKESFPLTVTSAQKNPTAFYLCASSKDRANYGYTFGSGTRLTVV.

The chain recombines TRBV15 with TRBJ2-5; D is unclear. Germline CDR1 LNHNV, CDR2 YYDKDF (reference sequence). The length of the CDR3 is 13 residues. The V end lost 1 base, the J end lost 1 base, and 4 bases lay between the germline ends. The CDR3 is CATSRGGQETQYF. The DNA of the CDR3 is TGTGCCACCAGCAGAGGTGGCCAAGAGACCCAGTACTTC.

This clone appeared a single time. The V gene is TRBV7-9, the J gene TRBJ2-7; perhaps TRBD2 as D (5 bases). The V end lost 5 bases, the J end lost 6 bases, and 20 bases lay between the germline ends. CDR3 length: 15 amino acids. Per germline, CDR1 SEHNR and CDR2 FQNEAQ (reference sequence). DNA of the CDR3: TGTGCCAGCAGCCCGACCGCGGGCAGGAGCTCCGAGCAGTACTTC. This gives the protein CASSPTAGRSSEQYF.

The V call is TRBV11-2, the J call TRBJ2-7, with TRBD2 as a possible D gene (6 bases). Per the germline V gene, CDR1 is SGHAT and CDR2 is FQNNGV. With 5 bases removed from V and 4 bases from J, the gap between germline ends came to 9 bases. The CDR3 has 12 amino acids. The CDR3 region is CASSPGGYEQYF. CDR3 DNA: TGTGCCAGCAGCCCTGGAGGGTACGAGCAGTACTTC.

The CDR3, as DNA: TGTGCCAGCGTACTCGGAGCGGGAGGTCAAACGCAGTTCTTC. Translated: CASVLGAGGQTQFF. The J gene is TRBJ2-1, the V gene TRBV11-2, with TRBD2 identical over 9 bases. The CDR3 covers 14 residues. Germline trimming cut 8 bases from V and 12 bases from J; bases unmatched to any gene: 14. In germline, CDR1 is SGHAT, CDR2 FQNNGV.